One T cell receptor (beta chain) is described in this entry. This sample was included in a study of blood T cell repertoires in COVID-19. This CDR3 is 15 amino acids long. CDR1 is SGHRS and CDR2 is YFSETQ in the germline V gene. V dropped 4 bases and J dropped 1; count of bases not matched to a gene: 7. Generated by immunoSEQ multiplex PCR, the TCRdb table keeps only in-frame clones and is missing some. Of around 270,000 clones listed, approximately 84% are singletons. V is TRBV5-1 and J is TRBJ1-1, with 7 positions matching TRBD1. The receptor was isolated from a person aged 70 to 85 with COVID-19, enrolled during active disease. The sequenced sample consisted of peripheral blood. CDR3 region: CASSLKEGANTEAFF. In nucleotides, the CDR3 is TGCGCCAGCAGCCTAAAGGAGGGGGCGAACACTGAAGCTTTCTTT.